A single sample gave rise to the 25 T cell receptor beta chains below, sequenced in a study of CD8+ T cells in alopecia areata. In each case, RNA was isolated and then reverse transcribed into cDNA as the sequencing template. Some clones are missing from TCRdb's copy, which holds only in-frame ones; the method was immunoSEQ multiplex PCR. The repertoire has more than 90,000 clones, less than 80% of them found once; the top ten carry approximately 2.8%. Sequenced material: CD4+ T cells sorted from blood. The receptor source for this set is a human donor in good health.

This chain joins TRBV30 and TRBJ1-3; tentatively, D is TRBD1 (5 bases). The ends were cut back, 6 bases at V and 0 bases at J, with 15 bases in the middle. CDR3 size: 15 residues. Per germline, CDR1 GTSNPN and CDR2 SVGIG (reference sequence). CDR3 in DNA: TGTGCCTGTCCTGGGGGGGGAATCTCTGGAAACACCATATATTTT. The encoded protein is CACPGGGISGNTIYF.

DNA for the CDR3: TGTGCCATCAGGGACGGCAGCAATCAGCCCCAGCATTTT. It translates to CAIRDGSNQPQHF. V gene TRBV10-3 combines with J gene TRBJ1-5; D is unclear. V lost 6 bases and J lost 1, with 7 bases in between. Germline V gene lookup returns CDR1 ENHRY and CDR2 SYGVKD. This CDR3 has 13 residues.

The CDR3 reads CASSLRGGIDTQYF. CDR3 nucleotide sequence: TGTGCCAGCAGCTTAAGAGGAGGGATCGATACGCAGTATTTT. V is TRBV5-4 and J is TRBJ2-3; possible D gene TRBD2, 6 bases. CDR1 is SGHNT, CDR2 YYREEE, per germline (reference sequence). Between the trimmed V and J ends, which lost 2 bases and 6 bases, there was a span of 13 bases. CDR3 length equals 14 residues.

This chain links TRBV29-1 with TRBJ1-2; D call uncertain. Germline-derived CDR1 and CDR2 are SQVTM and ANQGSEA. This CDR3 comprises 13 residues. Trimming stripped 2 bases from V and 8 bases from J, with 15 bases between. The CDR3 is CSVESWETRGYTF. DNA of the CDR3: TGCAGCGTTGAAAGTTGGGAGACCCGGGGCTACACCTTC.

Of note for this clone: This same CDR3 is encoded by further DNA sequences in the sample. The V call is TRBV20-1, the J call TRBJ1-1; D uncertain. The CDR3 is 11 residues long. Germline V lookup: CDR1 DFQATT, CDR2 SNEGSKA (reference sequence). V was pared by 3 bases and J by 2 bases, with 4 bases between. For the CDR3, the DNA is TGCAGTGCTAGTAGTAACACTGAAGCTTTCTTT. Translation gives CSASSNTEAFF.

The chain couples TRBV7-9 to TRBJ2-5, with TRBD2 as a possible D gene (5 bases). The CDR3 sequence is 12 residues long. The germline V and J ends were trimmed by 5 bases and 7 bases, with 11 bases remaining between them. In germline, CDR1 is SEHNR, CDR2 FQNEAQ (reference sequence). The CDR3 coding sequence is TGTGCCAGCAGCGAAAGTCGGGGGACCCAGTACTTC. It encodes CASSESRGTQYF.

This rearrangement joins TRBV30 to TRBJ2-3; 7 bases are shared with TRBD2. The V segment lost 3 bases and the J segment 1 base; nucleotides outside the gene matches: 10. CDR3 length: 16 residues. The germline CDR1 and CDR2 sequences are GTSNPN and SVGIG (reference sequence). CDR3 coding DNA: TGTGCCTGGAGAGTGCGGGGAGGGATTCGCACAGATACGCAGTATTTT. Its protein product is CAWRVRGGIRTDTQYF.

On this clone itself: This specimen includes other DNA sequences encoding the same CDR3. The CDR3 DNA reads TGTGCCTGGAGTGGTTCCTACGAGCAGTACTTC. Translation: CAWSGSYEQYF. V gene TRBV30 combines with J gene TRBJ2-7; D ambiguous. The CDR3 is 11 amino acids. V lost 1 base, J lost 1 base, and 2 bases lay in between. CDR1 GTSNPN and CDR2 SVGIG come from the germline V gene (reference sequence).

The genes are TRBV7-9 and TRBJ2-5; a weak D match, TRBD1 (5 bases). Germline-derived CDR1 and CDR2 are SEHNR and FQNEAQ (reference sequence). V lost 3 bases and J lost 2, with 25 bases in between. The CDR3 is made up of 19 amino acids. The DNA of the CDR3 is TGTGCCAGCAGCTTCGGCCTGGTCACAGGAAGGAGAGCGCAAGAGACCCAGTACTTC. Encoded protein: CASSFGLVTGRRAQETQYF.

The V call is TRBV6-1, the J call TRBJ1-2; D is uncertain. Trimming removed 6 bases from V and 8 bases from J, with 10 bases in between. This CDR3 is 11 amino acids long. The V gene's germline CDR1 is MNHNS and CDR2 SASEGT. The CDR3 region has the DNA TGTGCCAGCAGCCGCGGCTTAGGCTACACCTTC. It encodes CASSRGLGYTF.

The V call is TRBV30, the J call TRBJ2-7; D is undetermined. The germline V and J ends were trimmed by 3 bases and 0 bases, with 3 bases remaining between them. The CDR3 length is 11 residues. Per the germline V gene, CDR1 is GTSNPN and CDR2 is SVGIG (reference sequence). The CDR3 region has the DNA TGTGCCTGGAGCCACTCCTACGAGCAGTACTTC. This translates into CAWSHSYEQYF. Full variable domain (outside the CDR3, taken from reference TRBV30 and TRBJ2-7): SQTIHQWPATLVQPVGSPLSLECTVEGTSNPNLYWYRQAAGRGLQLLFYSVGIGQISSEVPQNLSASRPQDRQFILSSKKLLLSDSGFYLCAWSHSYEQYFGPGTRLTVT.

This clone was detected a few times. CDR3 protein: CASSQYSDTQYF. CDR3 bases: TGTGCCAGCTCACAGTATTCGGATACGCAGTATTTT. The chain has TRBV18 and TRBJ2-3; D unresolved. Germline V CDR1 and CDR2: KGHSH, LQKENI. This CDR3 has 12 residues. The ends were cut back, 4 bases at V and 6 bases at J, with 8 bases in the middle.

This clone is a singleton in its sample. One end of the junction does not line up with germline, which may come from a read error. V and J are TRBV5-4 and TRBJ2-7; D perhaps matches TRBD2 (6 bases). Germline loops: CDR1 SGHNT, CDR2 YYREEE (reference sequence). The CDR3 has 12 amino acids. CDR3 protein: CASSLDAGPIHF. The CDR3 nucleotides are TGTGCCAGCAGCTTGGACGCGGGGCCTATCCACTTC. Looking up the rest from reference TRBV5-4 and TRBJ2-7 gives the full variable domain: ETGVTQSPTHLIKTRGQQVTLRCSSQSGHNTVSWYQQALGQGPQFIFQYYREEENGRGNFPPRFSGLQFPNYSSELNVNALELDDSALYLCASSLDAGPIHFGPGTRLTVT.

CDR3 DNA sequence: TGTGCCAGTACGATTCAGCCCCAGCATTTT. Encoded protein: CASTIQPQHF. The chain uses TRBV19 and TRBJ1-5; no clear D gene. This CDR3 comprises 10 residues. Trimming left V 7 bases short and J 6 bases short, with 4 bases between. Per germline, CDR1 LNHDA and CDR2 SQIVND (reference sequence).

The CDR3 DNA is TGTGCCACCAGCAGACTACAGGGGGAGACCCAGTACTTC. This translates into CATSRLQGETQYF. This chain joins TRBV15 and TRBJ2-5, with 7 bases matching TRBD1. Germline V gene sequence: CDR1 LNHNV, CDR2 YYDKDF (reference sequence). V trimming: 2 bases; J trimming: 5 bases; junction bases outside the gene matches: 2. The CDR3 contains 13 residues.

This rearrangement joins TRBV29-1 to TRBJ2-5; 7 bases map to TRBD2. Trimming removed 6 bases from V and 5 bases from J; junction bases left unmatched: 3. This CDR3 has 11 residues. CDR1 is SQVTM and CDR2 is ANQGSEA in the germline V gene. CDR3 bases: TGCAGCGTGGGGGGGAGCGAGACCCAGTACTTC. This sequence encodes CSVGGSETQYF.

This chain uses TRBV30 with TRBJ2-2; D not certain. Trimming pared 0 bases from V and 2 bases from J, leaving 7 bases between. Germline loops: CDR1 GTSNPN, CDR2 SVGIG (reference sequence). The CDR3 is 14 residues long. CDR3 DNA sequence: TGTGCCTGGAGTGTTAACAGTAACACCGGGGAGCTGTTTTTT. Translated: CAWSVNSNTGELFF.

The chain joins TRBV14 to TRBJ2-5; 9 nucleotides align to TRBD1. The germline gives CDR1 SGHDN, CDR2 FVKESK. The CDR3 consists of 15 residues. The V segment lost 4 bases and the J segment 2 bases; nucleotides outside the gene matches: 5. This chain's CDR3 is CASSLRQGGQETQYF. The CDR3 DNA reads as TGTGCCAGCAGCCTACGACAGGGGGGACAAGAGACCCAGTACTTC.

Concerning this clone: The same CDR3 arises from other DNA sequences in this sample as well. The CDR3 DNA reads TGTGCCAGCAGCTTAGCAGAGACCCAGTACTTC. Translating gives CASSLAETQYF. The gene calls are TRBV11-2 and TRBJ2-5, with unresolved D. Germline V lookup: CDR1 SGHAT, CDR2 FQNNGV. This CDR3 has 11 residues. V was cut by 1 base and J by 4 bases, with 1 base left in between.

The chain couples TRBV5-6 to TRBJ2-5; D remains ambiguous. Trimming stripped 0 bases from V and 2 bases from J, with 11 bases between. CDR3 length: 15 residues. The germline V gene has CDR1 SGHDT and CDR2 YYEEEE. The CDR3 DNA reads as TGTGCCAGCAGCTTGGGAACAGACGGTCAAGAGACCCAGTACTTC. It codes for CASSLGTDGQETQYF.

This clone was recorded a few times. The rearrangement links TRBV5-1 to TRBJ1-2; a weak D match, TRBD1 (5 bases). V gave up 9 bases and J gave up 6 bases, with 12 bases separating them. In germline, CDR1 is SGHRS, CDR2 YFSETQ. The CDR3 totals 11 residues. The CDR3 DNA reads TGCGCCACCCCGGGGGACGATGGCTACACCTTC. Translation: CATPGDDGYTF.

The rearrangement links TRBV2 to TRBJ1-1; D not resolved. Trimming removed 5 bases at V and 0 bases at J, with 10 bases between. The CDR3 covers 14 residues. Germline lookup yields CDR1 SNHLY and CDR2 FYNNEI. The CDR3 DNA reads TGTGCCAGCAGTCCCACAGATATGAACACTGAAGCTTTCTTT. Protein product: CASSPTDMNTEAFF.

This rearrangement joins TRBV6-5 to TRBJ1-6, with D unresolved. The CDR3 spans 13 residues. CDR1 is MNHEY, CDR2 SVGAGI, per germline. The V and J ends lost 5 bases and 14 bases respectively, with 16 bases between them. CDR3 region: CASSEFVRESLHF. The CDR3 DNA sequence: TGTGCCAGCAGTGAATTTGTCCGGGAATCCCTCCACTTT.

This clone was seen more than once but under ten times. The CDR3 reads CASSQSLQGHTEAFF. The CDR3 nucleotides read TGTGCCAGCAGCCAGTCGCTACAGGGTCACACTGAAGCTTTCTTT. J is TRBJ1-1 and V is TRBV5-5, with a weak D call TRBD1 (6 bases). V lost 4 bases, J lost 3 bases, and 16 bases lay in between. The CDR3 contains 15 residues. CDR1 SGHKS and CDR2 YYEKEE come from the germline V gene (reference sequence).

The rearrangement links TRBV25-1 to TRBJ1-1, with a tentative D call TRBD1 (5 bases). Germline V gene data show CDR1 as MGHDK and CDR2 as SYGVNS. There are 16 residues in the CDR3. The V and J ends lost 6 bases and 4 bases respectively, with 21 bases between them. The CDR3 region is CASSGRAGVYGTEAFF. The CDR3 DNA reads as TGTGCCAGCAGCGGAAGGGCGGGGGTATATGGCACTGAAGCTTTCTTT.